This TCR beta chain was sequenced during a study of blood T cell repertoires in COVID-19. About the research overall: Samples taken during acute and convalescent COVID-19 were collected in the United States, Italy and Spain.

The CDR3 has 19 amino acids. Trimming removed 0 bases from V and 7 bases from J; junction bases left unmatched: 14. Germline V gene lookup returns CDR1 MNHNS and CDR2 SASEGT. Source study methods: For nucleated cells, counts were estimated from reference gene primer amplification. Assay: immunoSEQ multiplex PCR; the TCRdb copy retains only in-frame clones and omits some. V, J and clone size are those of that table, while D and trimming were read from the DNA. Of around 130,000 clones in the sample, around 86% are singletons; the top ten hold roughly 18%. Which cohort a participant joined came from the clinical history participants gave. Two negative PCRs, clearance, or symptom resolution were required of recovered Cohort 3 donors.

Material: PBMCs or T cells enriched from blood (not recorded which). The clonotype comes from a man aged 25 to 40 who had recovered from COVID-19. The chain joins TRBV6-1 to TRBJ2-2; 10 nucleotides match TRBD2. The CDR3, as DNA: TGTGCCAGCAGTGAAGCGCTTCTCCTAGCGGGAGCTAGGGGCGGGGAGCTGTTTTTT. This codes for CASSEALLLAGARGGELFF.